This TCR beta chain was sequenced during a study of OX40 agonist ivuxolimab in advanced cancers. The overall study: The diagnoses of dose-escalation patients were hepatocellular carcinoma, melanoma, renal cell or head and neck cancer. Study-wide points: What antigens the expanded peripheral T cells recognized was never established. Among the lowest peripheral clonal expansion occurred in 0.1-3.0 mg/kg partial responders. The study observed clonal expansion of CD4+ and CD8+ blood T cells by week 6 at 0.1 to 3.0 mg/kg.

V was clipped by 4 bases and J by 6 bases, with 19 bases between them. This CDR3 has 16 amino acids. Per germline, CDR1 LNHDA and CDR2 SQIVND (reference sequence). Using immunoSEQ multiplex PCR, the repertoire was profiled, and TCRdb retains in-frame clones only, with some absent. The sample carries about 79,000 clones, under 85% recorded once. In this sample, this clone turned up a few times. What it binds is not known. This receptor was identified in an adult with an advanced solid tumor such as melanoma, head and neck, liver or kidney cancer. This specimen consisted of CD4+ or CD8+ T cells sorted from blood, obtained in a trial of the OX40 agonist ivuxolimab. The chain has TRBV19 and TRBJ1-5; D may be TRBD1 (5 bases). CDR3 sequence (DNA): TGTGCCAGTAGTAGATACCGGGCCCGGGGCGGTCAGCCCCAGCATTTT. This encodes CASSRYRARGGQPQHF.